This paragraph reports one T cell receptor (beta chain). The sample comes from a study of cytomegalovirus exposure and HLA in healthy donors. This table comes from immunoSEQ multiplex PCR, and its TCRdb copy is limited to in-frame clones, with some not included. Counted here are under 250,000 clones, 75% to 95% occurring once; the ten biggest clones make up roughly 1%. The CDR3 is made up of 13 amino acids. Germline V gene data show CDR1 as MNHEY and CDR2 as SVGAGI. The V gene lost 3 bases and the J gene lost 1 base, with 6 bases spanning the gap. The clonotype was recovered from a woman aged 18-29 years in good health and CMV-seronegative. V gene TRBV6-5 combines with J gene TRBJ1-1; unclear D gene. Sequencing was carried out using PBMCs. In nucleotides, the CDR3 is TGTGCCAGCAGTTATCAGGAGAACACTGAAGCTTTCTTT. Protein product: CASSYQENTEAFF.